This TCR beta chain was profiled in a study of blood T cell repertoires in COVID-19 (dated by TCRdb to 2018 to 2021). In terms of the full investigation: Samples from collaborators originated in the United States, Italy and Spain and spanned both the acute and convalescent phases of COVID-19. The repertoires were released in a freely available public database meant as a resource for research on the immune response to SARS-CoV-2. The prospective study material was composed of cDNA or gDNA derived from T cells, B-cell-depleted T cells, or PBMCs. Nearly every sample came with metadata listing a de-identified subject ID, COVID-19 status, age in years and sex. Samples came from the ongoing ImmuneRACE study (first 160 participants) plus 1,254 subjects from 6 global collaborators. Subjects who had been exposed to COVID-19, were actively infected with it, or had recovered from it provided the deeply sampled blood TCRbeta repertoires that made up the dataset. Where HLA class I and class II types were available, the types were taken from metadata supplied by the sample provider, not from assay-based typing.

In the prospective study, participants were roughly 18 to 89 years old, resided in 24 geographic areas of the United States, and were enrolled through a virtual design. Cohort assignment in the prospective study relied on participant-reported clinical history from a screening survey and a study questionnaire. In the prospective study, mobile phlebotomists collected whole blood, serum and a nasopharyngeal or oropharyngeal swab from each participant. Over a roughly 2-month period, participants in the prospective study had the option of providing additional blood draws and questionnaires. Before DNA extraction, blood samples from the prospective study were shipped at room temperature or frozen. The cysteine opens and the phenylalanine closes a CDR3 of 15 amino acids. Only CDR3 DNA is held: 45 bases, read in frame from base 1. After removal of 0 bases from V and 5 bases from J, the junction retains 2 bases not matched to a gene. Reading the germline V gene (reference sequence) gives CDR1 SEHNR and CDR2 FQNEAQ.

Points on this clone: The target of this receptor is not known. Base-call qualities are not available, and no considerably larger clone is one nucleotide away.

What the study reported, not specific to this receptor: How much clinical and demographic metadata was included differed by source and by participant, and the metadata was provided uncurated.

TCRbeta CDR3 regions were amplified from genomic DNA using the immunoSEQ Assay, a bias-controlled multiplex PCR. As for the authors' bioinformatics: The number of nucleated cells in each sample was estimated from the amplification of reference gene primers within the assay. To quantify the absolute abundance of each unique TCRbeta CDR3 rearrangement, sequence reads were collapsed and filtered. Productive Simpson clonality was computed per sample as the square root of Simpson's diversity index over productive rearrangements. This immuneACCESS table, as held by TCRdb, lists in-frame sequences with V and J called but not all clones. Of the missing ones, under half trace to an unresolved V gene in checked studies; the others have no known cause. That table furnishes V, J and clone size, whereas the DNA furnished D and trimming. Counted in this sample were just over 80,000 clones; about 89% of them appeared once. The top ten constitute around 1% of the sample.

The sequence derives from a woman aged 50 to 60 with acute COVID-19. Material for sequencing was PBMCs or T cells enriched from blood (not recorded which). The chain is assembled from TRBV7-9 and TRBJ1-5; 9 central nucleotides agree with TRBD1. The DNA is TGTGCCAGCAGCTTAGCTACAGGGGGCCATCAGCCCCAGCATTTT. Translated, this is CASSLATGGHQPQHF.